This TCR beta chain comes out of a study of shared clonotypes between healthy human individuals. As concerns this clone: The target antigen is unknown.

Using immunoSEQ multiplex PCR, the repertoire was profiled, and TCRdb retains in-frame clones only, with some absent. The table lists around 2,000,000 clones, about 95% of them singletons. The naive CD8 population came from CD45RO-negative cells selected for CCR7, without terminally differentiated effector memory CD45RA+ cells. The germline V and J ends were trimmed by 5 bases and 4 bases, with 21 bases remaining between them. Germline V gene sequence: CDR1 SEHNR, CDR2 FQNEAQ (reference sequence). This CDR3 has 16 amino acids. Overall study results and limits: Naive subsets, compared against memory subsets, generally had larger estimated richness values.

Sequenced input: naive CD8+ T cells sorted from blood. This TCR came from a man between 18 and 29 years old in good health. The chain recombines TRBV7-9 with TRBJ2-7; possibly TRBD1 or TRBD2 for D (6 bases each). The CDR3 nucleotides are TGTGCCAGCAGCAACCAAGGGGGGCCGCTGGCATACGAGCAGTACTTC. This encodes CASSNQGGPLAYEQYF.